The 12 T cell receptor beta chains below come from one sample, sequenced in a study of long-term antiretroviral therapy in people with HIV. They ran version v3.0 of the immunoSEQ assay at survey level. TCRdb keeps only in-frame clones here, not all; method: immunoSEQ multiplex PCR. The data contain approximately 16,000 clones, roughly 85% of them singletons. The sample was unsorted PBMCs, taken 0.5 years after starting antiretroviral therapy. The receptor source for this set is a middle-aged woman with HIV.

This clone has a handful of counts. The V call is TRBV19, the J call TRBJ2-7; D is possibly TRBD2 (6 bases). CDR1 LNHDA and CDR2 SQIVND come from the germline V gene (reference sequence). The CDR3 has 15 amino acids. V lost 3 bases to trimming and J lost 1 base, with 13 bases between them. The DNA for the CDR3 is TGTGCCAGTAGTATGGACCACGGGGGTTCCTACGAGCAGTACTTC. Translated, it gives CASSMDHGGSYEQYF.

CDR3 sequence (DNA): TGTGCCAGCAGCCGTTATGCTGGGGACGAAGCTTTCTTT. This encodes CASSRYAGDEAFF. This rearrangement joins TRBV14 to TRBJ1-1; D is possibly TRBD1 (5 bases). V was clipped by 4 bases and J by 8 bases, with 14 bases between them. CDR1 is SGHDN, CDR2 FVKESK, per germline. This CDR3 is built from 13 residues. Full variable domain (missing parts from reference TRBV14 and TRBJ1-1): EAGVTQFPSHSVIEKGQTVTLRCDPISGHDNLYWYRRVMGKEIKFLLHFVKESKQDESGMPNNRFLAERTGGTYSTLKVQPAELEDSGVYFCASSRYAGDEAFFGQGTRLTVV.

This chain links TRBV5-4 with TRBJ2-7; the match to TRBD1 covers 7 bases. Germline CDR1 and CDR2: SGHNT and YYREEE (reference sequence). V shed 4 bases, J shed 6 bases, and the junction held 16 bases outside the gene matches. The CDR3 covers 16 residues. The CDR3 DNA is TGTGCCAGCAGCCCCAAGGGGGCCGTTGGGTCGTTCGAGCAGTACTTC. It is translated as CASSPKGAVGSFEQYF.

This chain connects TRBV7-2 to TRBJ2-2; 7 nucleotides match TRBD2. This CDR3 is 15 amino acids long. After removal of 6 bases from V and 2 bases from J, the junction contained 6 bases not matched to a gene. Germline assignment: CDR1 SGHTA and CDR2 FQGNSA. CDR3 in DNA: TGTGCCAGCAGATTGGGGAGGGCCAACACCGGGGAGCTGTTTTTT. Residues: CASRLGRANTGELFF. Full variable domain (missing parts from reference TRBV7-2 and TRBJ2-2): GAGVSQSPSNKVTEKGKDVELRCDPISGHTALYWYRQSLGQGLEFLIYFQGNSAPDKSGLPSDRFSAERTGGSVSTLTIQRTQQEDSAVYLCASRLGRANTGELFFGEGSRLTVL.

V usage is TRBV27 and J usage is TRBJ2-3; possibly TRBD2 for D (6 bases). Deletions cut 4 bases from V and 0 bases from J, with 14 bases between. CDR1 and CDR2 (germline): MNHEY, SMNVEV (reference sequence). The CDR3 has 16 amino acids. Here the CDR3 reads CASSSRRDRSTDTQYF. The CDR3 DNA is TGTGCCAGCAGTTCACGGCGGGATCGTAGCACAGATACGCAGTATTTT.

The chain has TRBV6-5 and TRBJ1-4; no reliable D call. CDR3 length equals 14 residues. V was trimmed by 7 bases and J by 7 bases, leaving 16 bases between them. The V gene's germline CDR1 is MNHEY and CDR2 SVGAGI. CDR3 coding DNA: TGTGCCAGCACCCCGACGGGAAATGGTGAAAAACTGTTTTTT. Protein product: CASTPTGNGEKLFF.

The genes are TRBV7-9 and TRBJ2-2; no clear D gene. Germline V gene sequence: CDR1 SEHNR, CDR2 FQNEAQ (reference sequence). The CDR3 totals 15 residues. V was clipped by 4 bases and J by 6 bases, with 15 bases between them. The CDR3 loop reads CASSSKGKDAGELFF. In DNA, the CDR3 is TGTGCCAGCAGCTCTAAGGGTAAAGATGCCGGGGAGCTGTTTTTT.

This rearrangement joins TRBV25-1 to TRBJ2-3, with TRBD2 identical over 14 bases. With V trimmed by 2 bases and J by 6 bases, 1 base remained unmatched. CDR3 length equals 15 residues. Germline CDR1 MGHDK, CDR2 SYGVNS. This chain's CDR3 is CASSEGTSGSDTQYF. CDR3 coding DNA: TGTGCCAGCAGTGAAGGGACTAGCGGGAGTGATACGCAGTATTTT. Based on the CDR3 plus reference TRBV25-1 and TRBJ2-3, the full variable domain is EADIYQTPRYLVIGTGKKITLECSQTMGHDKMYWYQQDPGMELHLIHYSYGVNSTEKGDLSSESTVSRIRTEHFPLTLESARPSHTSQYLCASSEGTSGSDTQYFGPGTRLTVL.

The J gene is TRBJ2-3, the V gene TRBV4-2, with 12 bases that match TRBD2. V shed 0 bases and J 6 bases; nucleotides not matched to a gene: 7. The CDR3 has 17 residues. Germline values: CDR1 LGHNA, CDR2 YNFKEQ. DNA of the CDR3: TGTGCCAGCAGCCAAGATCTAGCGGGAGGGTATGCGGATACGCAGTATTTT. It is translated as CASSQDLAGGYADTQYF.

V is TRBV4-2 and J is TRBJ1-1, with 10 positions matching TRBD1. V shed 1 base, J shed 6 bases, and the junction held 5 bases outside the gene matches. The germline V gene has CDR1 LGHNA and CDR2 YNFKEQ. The CDR3 extends over 15 amino acids. CDR3 amino acids: CASSQGGQGSAEAFF. The CDR3 DNA reads as TGTGCCAGCAGCCAAGGGGGACAGGGGAGTGCTGAAGCTTTCTTT.

The sample holds one count of this clone. The chain uses TRBV2 and TRBJ2-2; 7 bases match TRBD2. V was pared by 8 bases and J by 6 bases, with 9 bases of the junction left unmatched. Per the germline V gene, CDR1 is SNHLY and CDR2 is FYNNEI. The CDR3 loop spans 14 amino acids. CDR3 nucleotide sequence: TGTGCCAGCGAACGGCGGGAGTGGGCCGGGGAGCTGTTTTTT. As protein: CASERREWAGELFF.

The J gene is TRBJ2-7, the V gene TRBV7-2, with D perhaps matching TRBD2 (5 bases). The CDR3 sequence is 13 residues long. Trimming left V 8 bases short and J 2 bases short, with 13 bases between. The germline gives CDR1 SGHTA, CDR2 FQGNSA. The CDR3 DNA reads TGTGCCAGCGAATCACTAGGCACCTACGAGCAGTACTTC. It is translated as CASESLGTYEQYF. The full variable domain, with the rest looked up from reference TRBV7-2 and TRBJ2-7, is GAGVSQSPSNKVTEKGKDVELRCDPISGHTALYWYRQSLGQGLEFLIYFQGNSAPDKSGLPSDRFSAERTGGSVSTLTIQRTQQEDSAVYLCASESLGTYEQYFGPGTRLTVT.